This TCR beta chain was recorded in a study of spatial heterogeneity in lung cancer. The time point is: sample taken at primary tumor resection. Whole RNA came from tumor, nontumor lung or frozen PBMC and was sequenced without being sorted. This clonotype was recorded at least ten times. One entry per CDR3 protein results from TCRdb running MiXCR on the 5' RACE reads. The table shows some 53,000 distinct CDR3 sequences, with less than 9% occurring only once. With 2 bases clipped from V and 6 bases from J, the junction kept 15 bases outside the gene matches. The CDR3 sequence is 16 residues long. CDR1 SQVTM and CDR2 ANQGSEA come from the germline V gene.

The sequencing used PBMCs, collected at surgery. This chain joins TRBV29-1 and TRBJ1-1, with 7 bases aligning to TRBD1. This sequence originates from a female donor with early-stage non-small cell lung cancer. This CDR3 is CSVEQRQGPEGAEAFF. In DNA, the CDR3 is TGCAGCGTTGAACAAAGACAGGGACCCGAGGGGGCTGAAGCTTTCTTT.